This T cell receptor beta chain was recorded in a study of blood T cell repertoires in COVID-19. Clinical history reported by participants formed the basis on which cohorts were assigned. Data came from immunoSEQ multiplex PCR; TCRdb stores just in-frame clones and leaves some out. The table lists roughly 150,000 clones, more than 80% of them singletons. This clone was found once. CDR1 and CDR2 from the germline V gene are KGHSH and LQKENI. The CDR3 contains 14 residues. V shed 5 bases and J shed 0 bases, with 8 bases lying between them. The TCR originated in a man aged 50 to 59 who had recovered from COVID-19. The chain is built from TRBV18 and TRBJ1-5; D call uncertain. The sequenced sample was PBMCs or T cells enriched from blood (not recorded which). The CDR3 sequence is CASSKQNSNQPQHF. CDR3 nucleotides: TGTGCCAGCTCAAAACAGAATAGCAATCAGCCCCAGCATTTT. The whole variable domain, filled in from reference TRBV18 and TRBJ1-5, reads NAGVMQNPRHLVRRRGQEARLRCSPMKGHSHVYWYRQLPEEGLKFMVYLQKENIIDESGMPKERFSAEFPKEGPSILRIQQVVRGDSAAYFCASSKQNSNQPQHFGDGTRLSIL.